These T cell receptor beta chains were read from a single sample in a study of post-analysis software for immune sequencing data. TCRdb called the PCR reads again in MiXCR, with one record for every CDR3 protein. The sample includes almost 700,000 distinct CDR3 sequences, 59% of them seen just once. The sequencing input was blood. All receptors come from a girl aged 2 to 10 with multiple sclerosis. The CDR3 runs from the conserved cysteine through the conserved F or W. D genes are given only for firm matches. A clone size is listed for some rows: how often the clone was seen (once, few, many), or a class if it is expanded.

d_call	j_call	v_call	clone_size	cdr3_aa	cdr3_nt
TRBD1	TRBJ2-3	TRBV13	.	CASSTRDPDRGFSDTQYF	TGTGCCAGCAGCACCCGGGACCCCGACAGGGGCTTCTCTGATACGCAGTATTTT
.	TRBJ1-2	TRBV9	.	CASSVDRNYGYTF	TGTGCCAGCAGCGTAGACAGGAACTATGGCTACACCTTC
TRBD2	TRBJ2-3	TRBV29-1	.	CSVPPGLADHTQYF	TGCAGCGTCCCGCCGGGACTAGCGGACCATACGCAGTATTTT
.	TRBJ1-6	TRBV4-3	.	CASSQESGNNSPLHF	TGCGCCAGCAGCCAAGAGTCAGGGAATAATTCACCCCTCCACTTT
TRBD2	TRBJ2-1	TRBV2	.	CASSGTSGRTGEQFF	TGTGCCAGCAGTGGGACTAGCGGGAGGACGGGTGAGCAGTTCTTC
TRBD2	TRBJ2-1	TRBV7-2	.	CASSLEGTGLGNSNEQFF	TGTGCCAGCAGCTTAGAAGGAACGGGACTAGGGAACTCCAATGAGCAGTTCTTC
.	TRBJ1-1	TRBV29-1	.	CSVGGTENTEAFF	TGCAGCGTTGGGGGGACGGAGAACACTGAAGCTTTCTTT
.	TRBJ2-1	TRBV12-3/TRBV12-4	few	CASSLGGVAYNEQFF	TGTGCCAGCAGTTTGGGCGGTGTTGCCTACAATGAGCAGTTCTTC
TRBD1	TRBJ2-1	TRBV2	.	CASRGRDSRVDEQFF	TGTGCCAGCAGGGGCCGGGACAGTCGTGTAGATGAGCAGTTCTTC
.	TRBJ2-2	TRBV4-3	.	CASSQDREGPRLNTGELFF	TGCGCCAGCAGCCAAGATCGAGAGGGGCCAAGACTGAACACCGGGGAGCTGTTTTTT
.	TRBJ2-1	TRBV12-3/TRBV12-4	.	CASSSGEGNEQFF	TGTGCCAGCAGTTCCGGGGAAGGCAATGAGCAGTTCTTC
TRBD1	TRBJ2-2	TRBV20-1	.	CSADRTGQGNTGELFF	TGCAGTGCTGACCGGACGGGACAGGGGAACACCGGGGAGCTGTTTTTT
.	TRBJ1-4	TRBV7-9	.	CASSRDLTNEKLFF	TGTGCCAGCAGCCGGGATTTAACTAATGAAAAACTGTTTTTT
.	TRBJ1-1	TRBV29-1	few	CSVERRGNTEAFF	TGCAGCGTTGAGCGCAGGGGGAACACTGAAGCTTTCTTT
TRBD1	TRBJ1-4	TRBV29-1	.	CSATDRGVSEKLFF	TGCAGCGCTACGGACAGGGGCGTATCTGAAAAACTGTTTTTT
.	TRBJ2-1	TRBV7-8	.	CASSLAFREQFF	TGTGCCAGCAGCTTAGCGTTCCGTGAGCAGTTCTTC